These 16 T cell receptor beta chains were all obtained from the same sample, sequenced in a study of cytomegalovirus exposure and HLA in healthy donors. The PCR employed 60 Vbeta primers together with 13 Jbeta primers. Assay: immunoSEQ multiplex PCR; the TCRdb copy retains only in-frame clones and omits some. Of over 65,000 clones detected, roughly 75% appear once; the ten largest clones hold about 8%. The sample comprised PBMCs. These receptors all stem from a man between 60 and 75 years old in good health and CMV-seropositive.

This chain connects TRBV19 to TRBJ1-5; D unresolved. V lost 1 base, J lost 3 bases, and 4 bases lay in between. This CDR3 has 13 amino acids. From germline, CDR1 is LNHDA and CDR2 SQIVND (reference sequence). CDR3 in DNA: TGTGCCAGTAGTATAGTTAACAATCAGCCCCAGCATTTT. Its translation is CASSIVNNQPQHF.

V and J are TRBV29-1 and TRBJ2-2; weak D call: TRBD2 (6 bases). V shed 4 bases and J shed 6 bases, with 15 bases lying between them. Germline CDR1 and CDR2: SQVTM and ANQGSEA. The CDR3 runs 14 residues. The CDR3 region is CSVGRESLAGELFF. For the CDR3, the DNA is TGCAGCGTTGGCCGGGAGAGTTTGGCCGGGGAGCTGTTTTTT.

The V gene is TRBV5-6, the J gene TRBJ2-1; 11 bases are a match to TRBD2. The CDR3 extends over 16 amino acids. V was clipped by 4 bases and J by 1 base; unmatched bases: 4. Germline values: CDR1 SGHDT, CDR2 YYEEEE. The CDR3 bases are TGTGCCAGCAGCCTTAGCGGGGGGGCATCCTACAATGAGCAGTTCTTC. Its translation: CASSLSGGASYNEQFF. Together with reference TRBV5-6 and TRBJ2-1, the CDR3 gives the full variable domain: DAGVTQSPTHLIKTRGQQVTLRCSPKSGHDTVSWYQQALGQGPQFIFQYYEEEERQRGNFPDRFSGHQFPNYSSELNVNALLLGDSALYLCASSLSGGASYNEQFFGPGTRLTVL.

The chain links TRBV4-2 to TRBJ2-5; 8 bases are shared with TRBD1. The J call may be wrong; the DNA end is better matched by TRBJ2-7. This CDR3 comprises 15 residues. Germline V gene lookup returns CDR1 LGHNA and CDR2 YNFKEQ. CDR3 loop: CASSPDRAYSYEQYF. The CDR3 region has the DNA TGTGCCAGCAGCCCGGACAGGGCCTATTCCTACGAGCAGTACTTC.

V usage is TRBV27 and J usage is TRBJ2-7, with a possible D match to TRBD1 (5 bases). CDR3 size: 14 residues. Germline V lookup: CDR1 MNHEY, CDR2 SMNVEV (reference sequence). Trimming took 1 base from V and 4 from J, leaving 11 bases between them. CDR3 sequence: CASSLWGSPYEQYF. CDR3 coding DNA: TGTGCCAGCAGTTTATGGGGCTCCCCTTACGAGCAGTACTTC.

V usage is TRBV13 and J usage is TRBJ2-5, with D possibly matching TRBD2 (6 bases). Germline loops: CDR1 PRHDT, CDR2 FYEKMQ (reference sequence). The V and J ends lost 5 bases and 6 bases respectively, with 13 bases between them. CDR3 length: 13 residues. The CDR3 reads CASSGRGGKTQYF. The CDR3 DNA follows: TGTGCCAGCAGCGGGCGGGGCGGAAAGACCCAGTACTTC.

The rearrangement joins TRBV2 to TRBJ2-7, with TRBD2 matching over 13 bases. CDR3 length: 14 residues. Trimming at V came to 7 bases and at J to 4 bases, leaving 4 bases not matched to a gene. Germline CDR1 SNHLY, CDR2 FYNNEI. The CDR3 DNA reads TGTGCCAGCACCAAACTAGCGGGAGGGTACGAGCAGTACTTC. Protein product: CASTKLAGGYEQYF.

V usage is TRBV7-9 and J usage is TRBJ1-4, with TRBD1 as a possible D gene (6 bases). V lost 5 bases to trimming and J lost 2 bases, with 12 bases between them. CDR1 is SEHNR, CDR2 FQNEAQ, per germline (reference sequence). There are 15 residues in the CDR3. The CDR3 DNA reads as TGTGCCAGCAGCCCCAGGGGTTCGACTAATGAAAAACTGTTTTTT. Translated, it gives CASSPRGSTNEKLFF.

The chain couples TRBV18 to TRBJ1-3, with D possibly TRBD1 on 5 matching bases. The germline gives CDR1 KGHSH, CDR2 LQKENI. Between the trimmed V and J ends, which lost 4 bases and 0 bases, there was a span of 7 bases. This CDR3 region has 14 residues. The CDR3 is CASSLTVSGNTIYF. CDR3 DNA: TGTGCCAGCTCACTGACAGTCTCTGGAAACACCATATATTTT.

V is TRBV9 and J is TRBJ1-1; D gene uncertain. V was shortened by 4 bases and J by 0 bases, with 10 bases between the two germline ends. The CDR3 is 14 amino acids. Germline values: CDR1 SGDLS, CDR2 YYNGEE. CDR3 nucleotide sequence: TGTGCCAGCAGCTTACACGCGGTGAACACTGAAGCTTTCTTT. Translating it yields CASSLHAVNTEAFF.

The V gene is TRBV11-2, the J gene TRBJ1-3; maybe TRBD1 (5 bases). The CDR3 contains 15 residues. V lost 3 bases and J 0 bases, leaving 9 bases between the germline ends. The germline gives CDR1 SGHAT, CDR2 FQNNGV. CDR3 sequence reads: CASSFTQGSGNTIYF. CDR3 sequence (DNA): TGTGCCAGCAGCTTCACCCAGGGCTCTGGAAACACCATATATTTT.

The chain employs TRBV10-3 and TRBJ2-5, with TRBD2 matching over 11 bases. The V and J ends lost 6 bases and 5 bases, in that order; junction bases with no gene match: 23. In germline, CDR1 is ENHRY, CDR2 SYGVKD. This CDR3 has 20 amino acids. DNA of the CDR3: TGTGCCATCAGCGCCGTAACAGGACTAGCGGGCGAGGGGGTAGGGGAGACCCAGTACTTC. It is translated as CAISAVTGLAGEGVGETQYF.

The chain links TRBV5-5 to TRBJ2-5, with a weak D call TRBD2 (6 bases). Trimming removed 6 bases from V and 8 bases from J, with 23 bases in between. CDR3 length: 15 amino acids. Germline-derived CDR1 and CDR2 are SGHKS and YYEKEE (reference sequence). In DNA form, the CDR3 reads TGTGCCAGCATCCTAGGATGGGGACTCGGGGGTACCCAGTACTTC. This codes for CASILGWGLGGTQYF. The full variable domain, with the rest looked up from reference TRBV5-5 and TRBJ2-5, is DAGVTQSPTHLIKTRGQQVTLRCSPISGHKSVSWYQQVLGQGPQFIFQYYEKEERGRGNFPDRFSARQFPNYSSELNVNALLLGDSALYLCASILGWGLGGTQYFGPGTRLLVL.

This clone was counted once. The chain employs TRBV4-1 and TRBJ1-4, with D possibly TRBD1 on 5 matching bases. V was pared by 1 base and J by 5 bases, with 14 bases between. The CDR3 spans 16 residues. Germline lookup yields CDR1 MGHRA and CDR2 YSYEKL. The CDR3: CASSQGDSPRNEKLFF. The CDR3, as DNA: TGCGCCAGCAGCCAAGGGGACTCTCCTCGAAATGAAAAACTGTTTTTT.

The rearrangement joins TRBV6-5 to TRBJ2-7; D possibly corresponds to TRBD2 (7 bases). The CDR3 totals 15 residues. The germline V gene has CDR1 MNHEY and CDR2 SVGAGI. The V end was cut by 6 bases, the J end by 4 bases, with 19 bases between. The CDR3 coding sequence is TGTGCCAGCAGAATTTCCTTGGGGGGGCAGTACGAGCAGTACTTC. Residues: CASRISLGGQYEQYF.

The chain carries TRBV4-2 and TRBJ2-1; 8 bases fit TRBD2. The CDR3 has 15 residues. The V gene's germline CDR1 is LGHNA and CDR2 YNFKEQ. The junction had 7 bases not matched to a gene; V was cut back by 2 bases and J by 7 bases. DNA of the CDR3: TGTGCCAGCAGCCAAAGCGGGAGTGAGGAAAATGAGCAGTTCTTC. This codes for CASSQSGSEENEQFF.